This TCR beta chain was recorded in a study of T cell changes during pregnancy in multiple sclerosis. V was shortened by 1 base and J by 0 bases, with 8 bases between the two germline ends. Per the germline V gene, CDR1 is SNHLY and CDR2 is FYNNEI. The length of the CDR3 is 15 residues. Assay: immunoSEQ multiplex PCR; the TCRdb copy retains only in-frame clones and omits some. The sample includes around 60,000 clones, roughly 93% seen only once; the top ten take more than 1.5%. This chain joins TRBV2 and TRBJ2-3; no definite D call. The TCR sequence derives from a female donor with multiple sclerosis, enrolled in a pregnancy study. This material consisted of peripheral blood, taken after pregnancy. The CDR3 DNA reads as TGTGCCAGCAGTGAAGTTGGCGGAAGCACAGATACGCAGTATTTT. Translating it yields CASSEVGGSTDTQYF.